A selection of T cell receptor beta chains follows, all from one sample in a study of blood T cell repertoires in COVID-19. The data were produced by immunoSEQ multiplex PCR, yet TCRdb's version contains in-frame clones alone and is incomplete. This sample carries roughly 68,000 clones, roughly three quarters of them seen once, and the ten largest clones take 8.5% to 10%. Specimen: peripheral blood. All receptors come from a woman between 45 and 60 years old with acute or convalescent COVID-19. Each CDR3 is given with its conserved first and last residue. The D gene is left open where the match is weak. Size is stated for part of the rows, as once, few or many counts, or as a class when the clone is expanded.

d_call clone_size j_call v_call cdr3_nt cdr3_aa
NA NA TRBJ1-6 TRBV19 TGTGCCAGCGAATCGGGGGTAGGCAATTCACCCCTCCACTTT CASESGVGNSPLHF
TRBD2 NA TRBJ2-1 TRBV11-3 TGTGCCAGCAGCCGTGCCGGGACTAGCGGCAATGAGCAGTTCTTC CASSRAGTSGNEQFF
TRBD2 NA TRBJ2-3 TRBV4-1 TGCGCCAGCAGCCCCACCCCCGGGACTAGCGGGCTTTTCAGCCTCACAGATACGCAGTATTTT CASSPTPGTSGLFSLTDTQYF
NA NA TRBJ2-7 TRBV5-1 TGCGCCAGCAGCTTGAGTAGCGAGCAGTACTTC CASSLSSEQYF
TRBD1 NA TRBJ1-5 TRBV5-6 TGTGCCAGCAGCTTAAAACAGGGGTTCGGCCAGCCCCAGCATTTT CASSLKQGFGQPQHF
NA NA TRBJ2-7 TRBV27 TGTGCCAGCAGTTTACGGAGGGGGCCAACCTACGAGCAGTACTTC CASSLRRGPTYEQYF
NA NA TRBJ1-2 TRBV28 TGTGCCAGCAGTGCAGGGGTTTTTGGCTACACCTTC CASSAGVFGYTF
TRBD1 NA TRBJ1-2 TRBV9 TGTGCCAGCAGCGTAGAGGGACAGGGTGGCTACACCTTC CASSVEGQGGYTF
NA NA TRBJ2-7 TRBV4-1 TGCGCCAGCAGCCAAGACTCGGGGGGCATGGGGTACGAGCAGTACTTC CASSQDSGGMGYEQYF
NA NA TRBJ1-1 TRBV5-1 TGCGCCAGCAGCTTGGGCGGGGGGGCGAAAACTGAAGCTTTCTTT CASSLGGGAKTEAFF
NA NA TRBJ2-7 TRBV7-2 TGTGCCAGCAGCTTAGACGCCCTGGCCCCCCACTTC CASSLDALAPHF
NA NA TRBJ2-7 TRBV7-2 TGTGCCAGCAGCCAGGTCGTGGGGGCTCCCGAGCAGTACTTC CASSQVVGAPEQYF
TRBD1 NA TRBJ2-7 TRBV6-6 TGTGCCAGCAGTTATGGAACAGGGGGTATCTACGAGCAGTACTTC CASSYGTGGIYEQYF
NA once TRBJ1-3 TRBV9 TGTGCCAGCAGCGTACAGGATACTGGAAACACCATATATTTT CASSVQDTGNTIYF
NA NA TRBJ1-3 TRBV18 TGTGCCAGCTCACCAGGAGGGGATGGAAACACCATATATTTT CASSPGGDGNTIYF
NA NA TRBJ2-1 TRBV3-1/TRBV3-2 TGTGCCAGCACCCCGGGCAATGAGCAGTTCTTC CASTPGNEQFF
NA once TRBJ2-5 TRBV2 TGTGCCAGCAGTGGGCCAGCGGTTTTACAAGAGACCCAGTACTTC CASSGPAVLQETQYF
NA once TRBJ1-2 TRBV6-5 TGTGCCAGCAGTTACCTGGACCGAGGGTATGGCTACACCTTC CASSYLDRGYGYTF
TRBD2 once TRBJ2-1 TRBV7-2 TGTGCCAGCAGCTTTACCCAAGCGGGATGGAGATCGAATGAGCAGTTCTTC CASSFTQAGWRSNEQFF
TRBD1 NA TRBJ2-4 TRBV29-1 TGCAGCGTTGAAGAGACAGGGGGCCTCGCCAAAAACATTCAGTACTTC CSVEETGGLAKNIQYF
NA NA TRBJ1-3 TRBV6-2/TRBV6-3 TGTGCCAGCAGTTACGAGAGCTCTGGAAACACCATATATTTT CASSYESSGNTIYF
NA once TRBJ1-5 TRBV19 TGTGCCAGTAGTATGCTCCAGGGGAAGGGCAATCAGCCCCAGCATTTT CASSMLQGKGNQPQHF
TRBD1 NA TRBJ2-2 TRBV29-1 TGCAGCGTTACAGGGGGCACCGGGGAGCTGTTTTTT CSVTGGTGELFF
TRBD2 once TRBJ2-7 TRBV4-2 TGTGCCAGCAGCTCCGGACTAGGGTCCTACGAGCAGTACTTC CASSSGLGSYEQYF
TRBD2 NA TRBJ2-1 TRBV5-8 TGTGCCAGCAGCACCGGGACTAGCGGAGGATACAATGAGCAGTTCTTC CASSTGTSGGYNEQFF
TRBD2 NA TRBJ2-1 TRBV23-1 TGCGCCAGCAGTCAATCTTGGGCTAGCGGGGACAATGAGCAGTTCTTC CASSQSWASGDNEQFF
NA NA TRBJ1-5 TRBV19 TGTGCCAGTAGTATGGGCAGGCCGGACAATCAGCCCCAGCATTTT CASSMGRPDNQPQHF
NA NA TRBJ2-7 TRBV5-1 TGCGCCAGCAGCGCATTTACTAGATTGTCCTCCTACGAGCAGTACTTC CASSAFTRLSSYEQYF
NA NA TRBJ1-2 TRBV25-1 TGTGCCAGCAGTGAAGGGGAGATCTATGGCTACACCTTC CASSEGEIYGYTF
NA NA TRBJ1-2 TRBV15 TGTGCCACCAGCTCCGGTCCACTCCTTAACTATGGCTACACCTTC CATSSGPLLNYGYTF
TRBD2 NA TRBJ2-5 TRBV5-1 TGCGCCAGCAGCTTGGCCCTAGCGGGGGGTAAGACCCAGTACTTC CASSLALAGGKTQYF
TRBD1 NA TRBJ2-1 TRBV6-5 TGTGCCAGCAGTTACGCGCCGGGACAGGCCCAGTTCTTC CASSYAPGQAQFF
TRBD1 NA TRBJ2-2 TRBV24-1 TGTGCCACCAGTCGAGGGGGCAGAGGTATAACCGGGGAGCTGTTTTTT CATSRGGRGITGELFF
TRBD1 NA TRBJ1-2 TRBV19 TGTGCCAGTAAGGAGGGGGCGGACTATGGCTACACCTTC CASKEGADYGYTF
NA NA TRBJ1-4 TRBV7-2 TGTGCCAGCAGCTTAGCGGACACAGAGGGGAGGAATGAAAAACTGTTTTTT CASSLADTEGRNEKLFF
NA NA TRBJ2-1 TRBV7-2 TGTGCCAGCAGCTTAGTACAGGGTATATTGGGCTCCTACAATGAGCAGTTCTTC CASSLVQGILGSYNEQFF
TRBD1 few TRBJ1-6 TRBV6-6 TGTGCCAGCAGTCTTACCCGACAGGGCCGAAGCTCCTATAATTCACCCCTCCACTTT CASSLTRQGRSSYNSPLHF
NA NA TRBJ2-3 TRBV29-1 TGCAGCGTTGACCGGCTAGCCGCTAGCACAGATACGCAGTATTTT CSVDRLAASTDTQYF
NA NA TRBJ2-3 TRBV9 TGTGCCAGCAGCGTAGCAGCAGGGATGAGCACAGATACGCAGTATTTT CASSVAAGMSTDTQYF
TRBD1 NA TRBJ1-2 TRBV5-1 TGCGCCAGCAGCCAAGACAGGGGCTATGGCTACACCTTC CASSQDRGYGYTF
NA few TRBJ1-2 TRBV5-4 TGTGCCAGCAGCTTGGAACAACCACTAGCTAACTATGGCTACACCTTC CASSLEQPLANYGYTF
NA NA TRBJ2-3 TRBV7-3 TGTGCCAGCAGCCCCATGGGCGGAGGTGACCTTGATACGCAGTATTTT CASSPMGGGDLDTQYF
NA NA TRBJ2-7 TRBV24-1 TGTGCCACCAGTGATTTTCTCGAGCGTCGGGGGTTC CATSDFLERRGF
TRBD2 NA TRBJ2-1 TRBV7-2 TGTGCCAGCAGCTTAGCTTGGCATTTTGAAGCGGGAGCCGGTGAGCAGTTCTTC CASSLAWHFEAGAGEQFF
TRBD1 NA TRBJ1-5 TRBV30 TGTGCCTGGGGAGGACAGGGCGACCAGCCCCAGCATTTT CAWGGQGDQPQHF
TRBD1 NA TRBJ1-5 TRBV29-1 TGCAGCGTTCGGGACAGGGGGAGCAATCAGCCCCAGCATTTT CSVRDRGSNQPQHF
NA NA TRBJ1-1 TRBV18 TGTGCCAGCTCACCACCGGTGGGGGGGAACACTGAAGCTTTCTTT CASSPPVGGNTEAFF
TRBD2 NA TRBJ2-1 TRBV15 TGTGCCACCAGCAGAGGAAGCGGGGGGGCTTCGTCCTACAATGAGCAGTTCTTC CATSRGSGGASSYNEQFF
NA NA TRBJ1-4 TRBV2 TGTGCCAGCAGTGAAATTACTCGAGGTTATGAAAAACTGTTTTTT CASSEITRGYEKLFF
NA NA TRBJ2-1 TRBV4-2 TGTGCCAGCAGCCGTACACCTAGCAATGAGCAGTTCTTC CASSRTPSNEQFF
TRBD1 NA TRBJ2-6 TRBV2 TGTGCCAGCGTAGGGGGCCGGACCTCTGGGGCCAACGTCCTGACTTTC CASVGGRTSGANVLTF
NA NA TRBJ2-7 TRBV29-1 TGCAGCGTTCAGGACGGGGGCTCCTACGAGCAGTACTTC CSVQDGGSYEQYF